This TCR beta chain originates from a study of metastatic and nonmetastatic thyroid tumors. Study details: Malignant thyroid and benign thyroid patients provided blood and tumor or nodule tissue whose repertoires were compared. Findings of the study overall: A significant increase in TCR beta diversity was reportedly seen in malignant thyroid tumors relative to benign nodules, in blood and tumor.

Nobody among the patients had been given any treatment before thyroid surgery. This clone was recorded at least ten times. What it recognizes is unknown. As handled by the study authors: A classifier of distant metastasis in papillary thyroid cancer was built from CDR3 differences (across clinicopathological groups). TCRdb re-analyzed the PCR reads through MiXCR. For this entry, the V and J calls and clone size follow TCRdb and not the study's own pipeline. The sample yields 89,000 or so clones, around 7.8% seen once. Germline V gene lookup returns CDR1 LNHDA and CDR2 SQIVND (reference sequence). Trimming removed 6 bases from V and 6 bases from J; junction bases left unmatched: 3. The CDR3 consists of 12 residues.

The chain has TRBV19 and TRBJ1-2; 8 positions match TRBD1. The sequence came from a female donor with papillary thyroid cancer or a benign thyroid nodule (not recorded which). Some clones in this sample may be carry-over from other donors' samples. The sample was blood. The CDR3 DNA reads TGTGCCAGTAGGGACAGGGTCGATGGCTACACCTTC. Protein: CASRDRVDGYTF.